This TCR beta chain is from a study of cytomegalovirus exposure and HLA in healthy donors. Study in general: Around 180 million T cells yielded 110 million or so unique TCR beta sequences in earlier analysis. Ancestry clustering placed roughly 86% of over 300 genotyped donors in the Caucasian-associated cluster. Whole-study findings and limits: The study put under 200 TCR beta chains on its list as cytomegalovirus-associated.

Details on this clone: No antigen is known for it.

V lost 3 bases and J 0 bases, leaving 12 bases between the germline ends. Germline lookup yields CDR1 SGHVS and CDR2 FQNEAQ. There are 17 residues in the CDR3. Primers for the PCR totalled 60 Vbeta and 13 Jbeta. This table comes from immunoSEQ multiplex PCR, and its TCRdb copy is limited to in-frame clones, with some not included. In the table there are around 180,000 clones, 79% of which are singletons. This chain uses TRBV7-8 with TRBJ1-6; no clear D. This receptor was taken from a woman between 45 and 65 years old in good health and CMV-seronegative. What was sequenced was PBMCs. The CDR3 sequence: CASSFSPRGSYNSPLHF. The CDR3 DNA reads TGTGCCAGCAGCTTTAGCCCTCGAGGCTCCTATAATTCACCCCTCCACTTT.